These T cell receptor beta chains were read from a single sample in a study of metastatic and nonmetastatic thyroid tumors. TCRdb re-called the PCR reads via MiXCR. The data show approximately 15,000 clones, with roughly a quarter seen just once and about 8.4% held by the top ten. The sample was tumor tissue. These TCRs come from a female donor with papillary thyroid cancer or a benign thyroid nodule (not recorded which). Some clones in this sample may be carry-over from other donors' samples. CDR3s include the opening cysteine and the closing phenylalanine or tryptophan. A D gene is named only where the DNA matches it firmly. The size of a clone is reported for some rows only, either as once, few or many, or as a class for expanded clones.

medium-sized	TRBJ1-2	TRBV24-1	.	TGTGCCACCAGTGATGCCGGTGGGGTCTATGGCTACACCTTC	CATSDAGGVYGYTF
medium-sized	TRBJ2-5	TRBV20-1	TRBD2	TGCAGTGCTAGAGGGGGACTAGCGGGATGGGGAGAGACCCAGTACTTC	CSARGGLAGWGETQYF
.	TRBJ2-1	TRBV6-4	.	TGTGCCAGCAGTGATGGCAACAGATTCAATGAGCAGTTCTTC	CASSDGNRFNEQFF
many	TRBJ1-5	TRBV20-1	.	TGCAGTGCTAGCCGGCCAAACCCCAGCCCACCTTACACCTTCAATCAGCCCCAGCATTTT	CSASRPNPSPPYTFNQPQHF
.	TRBJ2-7	TRBV20-1	.	TGCAGTGCCGAGGATCCGGGGCTTTACGAGCAGTACTTC	CSAEDPGLYEQYF
.	TRBJ2-7	TRBV20-1	TRBD2	TGTAGTGCTAGAGAGGACAATACGGGGGGGGAGCAGTACTTC	CSAREDNTGGEQYF
few	TRBJ1-5	TRBV28	.	TGTGCCAGCAGTCTAGGACTTTCAGGGGATCAGCCCCAGCATTTT	CASSLGLSGDQPQHF
many	TRBJ1-6	TRBV11-2	.	TGTGCCAGCAGCTTCGACGACACCTTATTCCTATCTAATTCACCCCTCCACTTT	CASSFDDTLFLSNSPLHF
.	TRBJ1-2	TRBV3-1	.	TGTGCCAGCAGCCAAGGGCTCAGTGGCTACACCTTC	CASSQGLSGYTF
few	TRBJ1-2	TRBV18	TRBD1	TGTGCCAGCTCACAGGGACAGGGGCCCAACTATGGCTACACCTTC	CASSQGQGPNYGYTF
many	TRBJ1-4	TRBV12-3/TRBV12-4	.	TGTGCCAGCAGTTTCTCGTGGGACCGCGCTAATGAAAAACTGTTTTTT	CASSFSWDRANEKLFF
.	TRBJ1-2	TRBV2	TRBD1	TGTGCCAGCAGTGTGACAGGGGCGAAGGATGGCTACACCTTC	CASSVTGAKDGYTF
.	TRBJ2-5	TRBV30	.	TGTGCCTGGAGTGCGGTCCAAGAGACCCAGTACTTC	CAWSAVQETQYF
.	TRBJ1-2	TRBV18	.	TGTGCCAGCTCACCGACGGTCGGGTATGGCTACACCTTC	CASSPTVGYGYTF
many	TRBJ2-3	TRBV20-1	TRBD2	TGCAGTGCTAGAGACGCTGGACTAGCGGGAGGGGTATCAGATACGCAGTATTTT	CSARDAGLAGGVSDTQYF
.	TRBJ2-7	TRBV6-6	TRBD1	TGTGCCAGCATTTACTCGTCAGGGGGCTACGAGCAGTACTTC	CASIYSSGGYEQYF
.	TRBJ1-5	TRBV19	TRBD1	TGTGCCAGTAGTATGCTTGGGACAGGCAATCAGCCCCAGCATTTT	CASSMLGTGNQPQHF
.	TRBJ2-7	TRBV6-1	TRBD2	TGTGCCAGCAGATCCACTAGCGGAGACTCTTCCCACGAGCAGTACTTC	CASRSTSGDSSHEQYF
many	TRBJ2-2	TRBV19	.	TGTGCCAGTACCCATAACACCGGGGAGCTGTTTTTT	CASTHNTGELFF
many	TRBJ1-2	TRBV5-1	.	TGCGCCAGCAGCTTGGACTGGGGGAGCGGTGGCTACACCTTC	CASSLDWGSGGYTF
medium-sized	TRBJ2-1	TRBV20-1	TRBD2	TGCAGTGCTAGCATTATAGCGGGAGGGTATTACAATGAGCAGTTCTTC	CSASIIAGGYYNEQFF
.	TRBJ1-3	TRBV6-1	.	TGTGCCAGCAGTGAGGACGGACCTCGAGGCAACACCATATATTTT	CASSEDGPRGNTIYF
many	TRBJ1-1	TRBV7-2	.	TGTGCCAGCAGCCCAGCGGGACACGCGAACACTGAAGCTTTCTTT	CASSPAGHANTEAFF
few	TRBJ2-7	TRBV12-3/TRBV12-4	.	TGTGCCAGCAGTCGTGCACGGTACGAGCAGTACTTC	CASSRARYEQYF
medium-sized	TRBJ2-3	TRBV20-1	TRBD2	TGCAGTGCCCGGCCGAGCGGGAGAGGCACAGATACGCAGTATTTT	CSARPSGRGTDTQYF
.	TRBJ2-7	TRBV2	TRBD1	TGTGCCAGCCTTTCAGGGGGCGCAATGGGCGAGCAGTACTTC	CASLSGGAMGEQYF
.	TRBJ1-1	TRBV20-1	.	TGCAGTGCTAGCCCTACCGGGCAAGGAAGGTACACTGAAGCTTTCTTT	CSASPTGQGRYTEAFF
many	TRBJ2-2	TRBV11-2	TRBD1	TGTGCCAGCAGCCGCCGGGACAGGGGTAACACCGGGGAGCTGTTTTTT	CASSRRDRGNTGELFF
.	TRBJ1-2	TRBV6-1	TRBD1	TGTGCCAGCAGTACCTACGGGACAGGGGGAGGCTACGCCTTC	CASSTYGTGGGYAF
few	TRBJ1-5	TRBV12-3/TRBV12-4	.	TGTGCCAGCATCCTGAGCAATCAGCCCCAGCATTTT	CASILSNQPQHF
.	TRBJ2-5	TRBV6-1	.	TGTGCCGCCGGTTCCGGGGAAGGAGGAGAGACCCAGTACTTC	CAAGSGEGGETQYF
.	TRBJ2-3	TRBV7-6	TRBD2	TGTGCCAGCAGGTCCTCTAGCGGGAGAAGGGGCACAGATACGCAGTATTTT	CASRSSSGRRGTDTQYF
.	TRBJ2-7	TRBV12-3/TRBV12-4	.	TGTGCCAGCCGTGGGGGTGCCTACGAGCAGTACTTC	CASRGGAYEQYF
few	TRBJ2-7	TRBV2	TRBD1	TGTGCCAGCATGGGGACAGGGGCTGGGGGGCAGTACTTC	CASMGTGAGGQYF
.	TRBJ2-7	TRBV6-1	.	TGTGCCAGCAGTCCCCGACGGGGAAACTACGAGCAGTACTTC	CASSPRRGNYEQYF
.	TRBJ2-7	TRBV18	.	TGTGCCAGCTCATTGACAGGCGGAGACTACGAGCAGTACTTC	CASSLTGGDYEQYF
medium-sized	TRBJ2-7	TRBV7-2	TRBD1	TGTGCCAGCAGCTTAGTAGGGACAGGGACCTACGAGCAGTACTTC	CASSLVGTGTYEQYF
.	TRBJ1-2	TRBV28	.	TGTGCCAGCAGTTTATCCGAGAAACGTAACTATGGCTACACCTTC	CASSLSEKRNYGYTF
.	TRBJ2-5	TRBV6-2/TRBV6-3	.	TGTGCCAGCAGTTACTCGGGGGGGCGAGAGACCCAGTACTTC	CASSYSGGRETQYF
many	TRBJ2-3	TRBV24-1	.	TGTGCCACCAGTCCGAGGGACACAGATACGCAGTATTTT	CATSPRDTDTQYF
.	TRBJ2-2	TRBV27	.	TGTGCCAGCAGTTGGGCAGCCAACACCGGGGAGCTGTTTTTT	CASSWAANTGELFF
medium-sized	TRBJ1-1	TRBV6-1	.	TGTGCCAGCAGTGAAACGACAGACACGAACACTGAAGCTTTCTTT	CASSETTDTNTEAFF
many	TRBJ1-6	TRBV15	.	TGTGCCACCAGCAGAGGAGGGGCGCATAATTCACCCCTCCACTTT	CATSRGGAHNSPLHF
.	TRBJ1-6	TRBV11-2	.	TGTGCCAGCACCCCAATGGGATCACCCCTCCACTTT	CASTPMGSPLHF
.	TRBJ2-5	TRBV6-1	TRBD2	TGTGCCAGCAGTACGCCCTCCCCTAGCGGGAGAGGGGAGACCCAGTACTTC	CASSTPSPSGRGETQYF
many	TRBJ1-4	TRBV18	TRBD1	TGTGCCAGCTCACCCGCCGACAGGGTGGGTCCAAGAAATGAAAAACTGTTTTTT	CASSPADRVGPRNEKLFF
many	TRBJ2-5	TRBV29-1	.	TGCAGCGTTGGGTCGGGAGAGACCCAGTACTTC	CSVGSGETQYF
few	TRBJ2-7	TRBV12-3/TRBV12-4	TRBD1	TGTGCCAGCAACAACAGGGGCCACTACTACGAGCAGTACTTC	CASNNRGHYYEQYF
few	TRBJ2-2	TRBV12-3/TRBV12-4	TRBD1	TGTGCCAGCACCTACGACCCCGGGGACAGGGGACACACCGGGGAGCTGTTTTTT	CASTYDPGDRGHTGELFF
medium-sized	TRBJ1-5	TRBV20-1	.	TGCAGTGCTAGAGAACTAGGAAGTCAGCTTAGCAATCAGCCCCAGCATTTT	CSARELGSQLSNQPQHF
few	TRBJ2-7	TRBV6-1	.	TGTGCCAGCAGACTATCGGGTATCTCCTACGAGCAGTACTTC	CASRLSGISYEQYF
.	TRBJ2-2	TRBV15	TRBD2	TGTGCCACCAGCAGAGATGACCTAGCGGGAGCGGTCGGGGAGCTGTTTTTT	CATSRDDLAGAVGELFF